Listed below are T cell receptor beta chains from one sample, sequenced in a study of CD8 T cells in ankylosing spondylitis. TCRdb redid the calling of the 5' RACE reads with MiXCR, one entry per CDR3 protein. Of 150,000 to 200,000 distinct CDR3 sequences in the sample, roughly 12% were seen once. Sequences were obtained from blood, either unsorted or a sorted T cell fraction (not recorded which). These receptors all stem from a male donor with ankylosing spondylitis or in good health (not recorded which). The conserved cysteine and the conserved F or W are not part of the CDR3 here.

len: 13
v_gene: TRBV3-1
j_gene: TRBJ2-1
CDR3aa: ASSPLGGLAVEQF

len: 12
v_gene: TRBV12-5
j_gene: TRBJ2-7
CDR3aa: ASGLQGIPYEQY

len: 13
v_gene: TRBV13
j_gene: TRBJ1-2
CDR3aa: ASSSRTGKEDGYT

len: 17
v_gene: TRBV29-1
j_gene: TRBJ2-1
CDR3aa: SVETPPSAPPFSYNEQF

len: 15
v_gene: TRBV2
j_gene: TRBJ2-3
CDR3aa: ASSETPGQAITDTQY

len: 13
v_gene: TRBV5-5
j_gene: TRBJ2-3
CDR3aa: ASSLGYSRTDTQY

len: 10
v_gene: TRBV29-1
j_gene: TRBJ2-2
CDR3aa: SASSSTGELF

len: 13
v_gene: TRBV12-3/TRBV12-4
j_gene: TRBJ1-1
CDR3aa: ASSRAGGGWTEAF

len: 11
v_gene: TRBV29-1
j_gene: TRBJ2-5
CDR3aa: SVDAGTEETQY

len: 12
v_gene: TRBV20-1
j_gene: TRBJ2-1
CDR3aa: SAVPDRTYNEQF

len: 11
v_gene: TRBV4-1
j_gene: TRBJ1-5
CDR3aa: ASSQVGTQPQH

len: 11
v_gene: TRBV6-1
j_gene: TRBJ1-1
CDR3aa: ASSNLGDTEAF

len: 11
v_gene: TRBV5-6
j_gene: TRBJ1-2
CDR3aa: ASSLFWIGGYT

len: 13
v_gene: TRBV7-9
j_gene: TRBJ2-7
CDR3aa: ASSTPGTGLHEQY

len: 11
v_gene: TRBV15
j_gene: TRBJ1-2
CDR3aa: ATSSKRGYGYT

len: 11
v_gene: TRBV6-4
j_gene: TRBJ2-2
CDR3aa: ASGRTGTGELF

len: 8
v_gene: TRBV11-2
j_gene: TRBJ2-7
CDR3aa: VSSLREQY

len: 12
v_gene: TRBV10-2
j_gene: TRBJ2-1
CDR3aa: ASSRSSGRLEQF

len: 14
v_gene: TRBV25-1
j_gene: TRBJ2-6
CDR3aa: ASSDEGPLGANVLT

len: 10
v_gene: TRBV3-1
j_gene: TRBJ2-5
CDR3aa: ASSQDPMTQY

len: 15
v_gene: TRBV20-1
j_gene: TRBJ2-7
CDR3aa: SARDGTSATGSYEQY

len: 15
v_gene: TRBV4-1
j_gene: TRBJ2-3
CDR3aa: ASSQGAARPGSETQY

len: 13
v_gene: TRBV11-2
j_gene: TRBJ2-5
CDR3aa: ASSSHKEGPETQY

len: 13
v_gene: TRBV5-1
j_gene: TRBJ2-7
CDR3aa: ASSLDRSNPYEQY

len: 13
v_gene: TRBV2
j_gene: TRBJ1-3
CDR3aa: ASSDNGGAGNTIY

len: 12
v_gene: TRBV4-2
j_gene: TRBJ2-5
CDR3aa: ASSQVGQEETQY

len: 14
v_gene: TRBV4-2
j_gene: TRBJ1-4
CDR3aa: ASSPPRDQANEKLF

len: 10
v_gene: TRBV10-3
j_gene: TRBJ1-2
CDR3aa: AIKTGDYGYT

len: 13
v_gene: TRBV11-3
j_gene: TRBJ2-2
CDR3aa: ASSFGRDGTGELF

len: 13
v_gene: TRBV29-1
j_gene: TRBJ2-7
CDR3aa: SVALGLAASYEQY

len: 14
v_gene: TRBV10-2
j_gene: TRBJ2-1
CDR3aa: ASSDSRDSSYNEQF

len: 12
v_gene: TRBV7-9
j_gene: TRBJ2-7
CDR3aa: ASSHTGTSYEQY

len: 13
v_gene: TRBV27
j_gene: TRBJ2-7
CDR3aa: ASSLYPGNSYEQY

len: 13
v_gene: TRBV29-1
j_gene: TRBJ1-5
CDR3aa: SVVAGGYSNQPQH

len: 16
v_gene: TRBV24-1
j_gene: TRBJ2-2
CDR3aa: ATSAPLGEGSNTGELF

len: 12
v_gene: TRBV24-1
j_gene: TRBJ2-1
CDR3aa: ATSDPVRGGEQF

len: 12
v_gene: TRBV27
j_gene: TRBJ2-1
CDR3aa: ASSSGARGSGQF

len: 11
v_gene: TRBV20-1
j_gene: TRBJ2-2
CDR3aa: SARATDTGELF

len: 13
v_gene: TRBV4-1
j_gene: TRBJ2-7
CDR3aa: ASSQGGGQGYEQY

len: 11
v_gene: TRBV18
j_gene: TRBJ1-2
CDR3aa: ASSPPTEYGYT

len: 11
v_gene: TRBV7-9
j_gene: TRBJ2-7
CDR3aa: ASSLAVRVEQY

len: 12
v_gene: TRBV29-1
j_gene: TRBJ1-6
CDR3aa: SVEGRDNNSPLH

len: 14
v_gene: TRBV5-1
j_gene: TRBJ2-7
CDR3aa: ASSPIPSGWTYEQY

len: 13
v_gene: TRBV20-1
j_gene: TRBJ2-3
CDR3aa: SAPAGGRLTDTQY

len: 10
v_gene: TRBV7-9
j_gene: TRBJ2-1
CDR3aa: ASGGNYNEQF

len: 12
v_gene: TRBV7-9
j_gene: TRBJ2-1
CDR3aa: ASSSGAGMKEQF

len: 13
v_gene: TRBV20-1
j_gene: TRBJ2-3
CDR3aa: SAREITSGTDTQY

len: 15
v_gene: TRBV7-9
j_gene: TRBJ2-1
CDR3aa: ASSPPALAGEGNEQF